Shown below are 17 T cell receptor beta chains from a single sample sequenced in a study of spatial heterogeneity in lung cancer. TCRdb analysed the 5' RACE reads with MiXCR anew, one entry per CDR3 protein. The table shows about 92,000 distinct CDR3 sequences, with over 9.5% occurring only once. The time point here: sample taken at primary tumor resection. The specimen was PBMCs, collected at surgery. The receptors derive from a male donor with early-stage non-small cell lung cancer.

This clonotype has just a few counts. This CDR3 is CASSLGDGTDTQYF. CDR3 coding DNA: TGCGCCAGCAGCTTAGGCGACGGAACAGATACGCAGTATTTT. The V gene is TRBV5-1, the J gene TRBJ2-3, with no clear D. The CDR3 totals 14 residues. Trimming removed 2 bases from V and 3 bases from J, with 10 bases in between. Germline CDR1 is SGHRS and CDR2 is YFSETQ.

The rearrangement joins TRBV4-1 to TRBJ1-6, with D perhaps matching TRBD1 (6 bases). The germline V gene encodes CDR1 MGHRA and CDR2 YSYEKL. Trimming removed 6 bases at V and 9 bases at J, with 21 bases between. This CDR3 is built from 16 residues. The chain's CDR3 is CASRRTKTGEGSPLHF. CDR3 bases: TGCGCCAGCAGGCGAACTAAGACAGGCGAGGGTTCACCCCTCCACTTT.

J is TRBJ2-1 and V is TRBV12-3 or TRBV12-4, with D possibly called TRBD1 or TRBD2 (6 bases each). V was pared by 6 bases and J by 1 base, with 10 bases between. This CDR3 has 14 residues. The chain's CDR3 is CASRRGLSYNEQFF. The DNA of the CDR3 is TGTGCCAGCAGACGGGGGCTATCCTACAATGAGCAGTTCTTC.

This clonotype was counted a few times. The rearrangement joins TRBV7-2 to TRBJ2-1, with 7 bases identical to TRBD1. With 1 base clipped from V and 8 bases from J, the junction kept 8 bases outside the gene matches. CDR3 size: 15 residues. Germline CDR1 SGHTA, CDR2 FQGNSA. The CDR3 nucleotides are TGTGCCAGCAGCTTAGAGGGCAGGGGGAACGATGAGCAGTTCTTC. It translates to CASSLEGRGNDEQFF. The full variable domain, in which reference TRBV7-2 and TRBJ2-1 provide the parts outside the CDR3, is GAGVSQSPSNKVTEKGKDVELRCDPISGHTALYWYRQSLGQGLEFLIYFQGNSAPDKSGLPSDRFSAERTGGSVSTLTIQRTQQEDSAVYLCASSLEGRGNDEQFFGPGTRLTVL.

This chain uses TRBV20-1 with TRBJ1-5; D is possibly TRBD1 (6 bases). The CDR3 covers 12 residues. Trimming pared 2 bases from V and 7 bases from J, leaving 9 bases between. Per the germline V gene, CDR1 is DFQATT and CDR2 is SNEGSKA (reference sequence). The chain's CDR3 is CSARQGTQPQHF. The CDR3, as DNA: TGCAGTGCTAGACAGGGGACACAGCCCCAGCATTTT.

V is TRBV19 and J is TRBJ1-5; D call uncertain. Trimming pared 3 bases from V and 1 base from J, leaving 16 bases between. There are 17 residues in the CDR3. Germline CDR1 is LNHDA and CDR2 is SQIVND (reference sequence). The CDR3 protein is CASSMLPLLGSNQPQHF. The CDR3 bases are TGTGCCAGTAGTATGCTTCCACTTCTCGGAAGCAATCAGCCCCAGCATTTT.

The table lists this clonotype with a few counts. The rearrangement links TRBV2 to TRBJ1-4; D ambiguous. CDR3 length: 14 residues. Germline V lookup: CDR1 SNHLY, CDR2 FYNNEI. Trimming shortened V by 7 bases and J by 3 bases, and 12 bases separated the two germline ends. CDR3 protein: CASIRRQANEKLFF. The CDR3 bases are TGTGCCAGCATAAGGAGACAAGCTAATGAAAAACTGTTTTTT.

The chain combines TRBV7-9 with TRBJ2-2, with unresolved D. CDR1 and CDR2 (germline): SEHNR, FQNEAQ (reference sequence). The CDR3 covers 15 residues. The ends were cut back, 5 bases at V and 4 bases at J, with 14 bases in the middle. The CDR3 DNA reads TGTGCCAGCAGCGAAGCGAGCTTTGCCACCGGGGAGCTGTTTTTT. Translated: CASSEASFATGELFF. Based on the CDR3 plus reference TRBV7-9 and TRBJ2-2, the full variable domain is DTGVSQNPRHKITKRGQNVTFRCDPISEHNRLYWYRQTLGQGPEFLTYFQNEAQLEKSRLLSDRFSAERPKGSFSTLEIQRTEQGDSAMYLCASSEASFATGELFFGEGSRLTVL.

Details on this clonotype: A much larger clone lies one base from this, so it may be a read error. The chain has TRBV29-1 and TRBJ2-7; TRBD1 matches at 8 bases. The CDR3 spans 15 residues. CDR1 SQVTM and CDR2 ANQGSEA come from the germline V gene. V shed 6 bases and J 8 bases; nucleotides not matched to a gene: 18. CDR3 bases: TGCAGCGTCGCGCCTTCGGGACAGGAGGGATACAAGCAGTACTTC. Encoded protein: CSVAPSGQEGYKQYF.

This clonotype has more than one count but fewer than ten. V and J are TRBV21-1 and TRBJ2-3. TRBV21-1 is tagged as a pseudogene. The CDR3 covers 17 residues. In DNA, the CDR3 is TGTGCCAGCAGCAAAGCGCGCACAACCAACTCCACAGATACGCAGTATTTT. Translation gives CASSKARTTNSTDTQYF.

This clonotype has a count of ten or more. The chain combines TRBV27 with TRBJ1-5; TRBD1 is a possible D gene (5 bases). Germline V gene lookup returns CDR1 MNHEY and CDR2 SMNVEV (reference sequence). CDR3 length: 14 amino acids. The V end lost 4 bases, the J end lost 2 bases, and 9 bases lay between the germline ends. Written as DNA, the CDR3 is TGTGCCAGCAGTTGGGGACCGGGCAATCAGCCCCAGCATTTT. Translation: CASSWGPGNQPQHF.

CDR3 DNA sequence: TGCAGCGTTCGTGAGATAACCTACAATGAGCAGTTCTTC. It is translated as CSVREITYNEQFF. This chain links TRBV29-1 with TRBJ2-1; D ambiguous. CDR3 length: 13 amino acids. Trimming shortened V by 5 bases and J by 2 bases, and 10 bases separated the two germline ends. Germline V lookup: CDR1 SQVTM, CDR2 ANQGSEA.

This clonotype was seen more than once but under ten times. This chain joins TRBV27 and TRBJ1-1; 7 bases agree with TRBD1. This CDR3 has 14 amino acids. Germline V lookup: CDR1 MNHEY, CDR2 SMNVEV (reference sequence). The ends lost 9 bases at V and 0 bases at J; junction bases unmatched: 7. The CDR3 DNA is TGTGCCAGTAAAAAACAGGGGATGAACACTGAAGCTTTCTTT. It specifies CASKKQGMNTEAFF.

The V and J genes are TRBV6-1 and TRBJ2-7; D gene uncertain. From germline, CDR1 is MNHNS and CDR2 SASEGT. The CDR3 is 13 residues long. V shed 5 bases and J shed 5 bases, with 13 bases lying between them. CDR3 coding DNA: TGTGCCAGCAGTAACAGTTTGATCCACGAGCAGTACTTC. Residues: CASSNSLIHEQYF.

This clonotype occurred a few times. The CDR3: CASSLAFGQYNEQFF. The CDR3 nucleotides are TGTGCCAGCAGCTTAGCTTTTGGACAATACAATGAGCAGTTCTTC. The V call is TRBV7-2, the J call TRBJ2-1, with D possibly being TRBD1 (5 bases). The CDR3 runs 15 residues. V was trimmed by 0 bases and J by 4 bases, leaving 10 bases between them. Germline values: CDR1 SGHTA, CDR2 FQGNSA.

This clonotype was seen once. J is TRBJ2-5 and V is TRBV6-2 or TRBV6-3, with 15 positions matching TRBD2. Germline V CDR1 and CDR2: MNHEY, SVGEGT. Trimming at V came to 7 bases and at J to 4 bases, leaving 10 bases not matched to a gene. CDR3 length: 17 amino acids. The CDR3 sequence is CASTPGLAGGLGETQYF. The CDR3 nucleotides read TGTGCCAGCACCCCAGGACTAGCGGGGGGGCTCGGAGAGACCCAGTACTTC.

This clonotype was found a few times. V is TRBV7-6 and J is TRBJ2-1, with 15 bases identical to TRBD2. The CDR3 length is 16 residues. Germline CDR1 SGHVS, CDR2 FNYEAQ. The junction had 6 bases not matched to a gene; V was cut back by 5 bases and J by 7 bases. Written as DNA, the CDR3 is TGTGCCAGCAGCCCAGGACTAGCGGGGGGGCAGAATGAGCAGTTCTTC. Its protein is CASSPGLAGGQNEQFF.